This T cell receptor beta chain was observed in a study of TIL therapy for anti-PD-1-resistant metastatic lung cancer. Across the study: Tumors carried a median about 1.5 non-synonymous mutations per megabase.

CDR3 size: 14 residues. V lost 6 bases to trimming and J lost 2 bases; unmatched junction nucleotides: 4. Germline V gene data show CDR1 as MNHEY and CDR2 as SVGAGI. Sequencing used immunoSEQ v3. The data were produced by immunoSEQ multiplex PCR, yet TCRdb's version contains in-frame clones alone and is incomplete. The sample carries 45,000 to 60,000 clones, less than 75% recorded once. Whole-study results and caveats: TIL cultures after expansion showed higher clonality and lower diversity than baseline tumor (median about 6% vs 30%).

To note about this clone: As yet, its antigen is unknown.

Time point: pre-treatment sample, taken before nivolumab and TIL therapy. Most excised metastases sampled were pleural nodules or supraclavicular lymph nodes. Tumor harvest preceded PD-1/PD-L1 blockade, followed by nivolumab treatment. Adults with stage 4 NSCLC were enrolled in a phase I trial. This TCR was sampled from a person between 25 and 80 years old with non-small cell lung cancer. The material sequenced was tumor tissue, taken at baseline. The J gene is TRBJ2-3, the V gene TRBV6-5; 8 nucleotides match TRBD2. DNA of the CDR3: TGTGCCAGCAGACGGGAGGGGACCACAGATACGCAGTATTTT. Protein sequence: CASRREGTTDTQYF.